This T cell receptor beta chain was recovered during a study of cytomegalovirus exposure and HLA in healthy donors. The study, taken as a whole, reports: An analysis that came later showed most CMV-associated TCR beta chains appearing HLA-restricted.

In the case of this clone: Its antigen is as yet unknown.

This PCR relied on a set of 60 Vbeta primers and 13 Jbeta primers. TCRdb's copy holds only in-frame clones and misses some; the assay was immunoSEQ multiplex PCR. The data hold fewer than 250,000 clones, with roughly 82% observed a single time. The CDR3 covers 16 residues. Per germline, CDR1 MNHEY and CDR2 SVGAGI. The V gene end was trimmed by 0 bases and the J gene end by 7 bases; junction bases not matched to a gene: 4. The source is a man aged 35-49 years in good health and CMV-seropositive. The V gene is TRBV6-5, the J gene TRBJ1-6, with 9 bases identical to TRBD1. The sequencing sample was made of PBMCs. This chain's CDR3 is CASSYSGQGRNSPLHF. The CDR3 nucleotides are TGTGCCAGCAGTTACTCTGGACAGGGGCGAAATTCACCCCTCCACTTT.